This TCR beta chain emerged from a study of blood T cell repertoires in COVID-19. Background on the study: Acute and convalescent COVID-19 samples came from the United States, Italy and Spain.

Cohort assignment relied on participant-reported clinical history. Recovered status in Cohort 3 required two negative PCRs, clearance, or symptom resolution. The CDR3 covers 14 residues. V was pared by 0 bases and J by 4 bases, with 7 bases between. CDR1 and CDR2 (germline): LGHDT, YNNKEL (reference sequence). Authors' data handling: By means of reference gene primer amplification, nucleated cell counts were estimated. Libraries were prepared by immunoSEQ multiplex PCR; TCRdb keeps only in-frame clonotypes and omits some of them. V and J calls and clone size are as listed in that table; D and trimming were resolved from the DNA. The repertoire has more than 200,000 clones, around 89% of them found once; the top ten carry 4.1%.

This sequence was found in a woman in her 30s who had recovered from COVID-19. Sequencing was done on a sample of PBMCs or T cells enriched from blood (not recorded which). This chain uses TRBV3-1 (or the pseudogene TRBV3-2) with TRBJ1-5; perhaps TRBD1 as D (5 bases). CDR3 sequence reads: CASSQEPGNQPQHF. For the CDR3, the DNA is TGTGCCAGCAGCCAAGAACCAGGGAATCAGCCCCAGCATTTT.